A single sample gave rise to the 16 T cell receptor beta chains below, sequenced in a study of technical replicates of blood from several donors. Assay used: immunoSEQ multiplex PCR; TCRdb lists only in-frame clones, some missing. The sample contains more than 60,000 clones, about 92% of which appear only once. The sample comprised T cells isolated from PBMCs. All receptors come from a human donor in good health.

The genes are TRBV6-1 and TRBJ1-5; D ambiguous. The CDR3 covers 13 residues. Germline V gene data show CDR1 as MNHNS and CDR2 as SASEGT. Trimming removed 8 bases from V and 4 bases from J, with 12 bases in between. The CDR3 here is CASQEGLNQPQHF. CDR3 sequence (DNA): TGTGCCAGCCAAGAGGGATTAAATCAGCCCCAGCATTTT.

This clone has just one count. CDR3 region: CASRWTGESAKNIQYF. The CDR3 DNA follows: TGTGCCAGCCGATGGACAGGGGAGTCAGCCAAAAACATTCAGTACTTC. The rearrangement uses TRBV7-2 and TRBJ2-4, with TRBD1 identical over 9 bases. J was trimmed by 0 bases and V by 8 bases; bases with no gene match: 8. The CDR3 is 16 residues long. Looked up from germline, CDR1 is SGHTA and CDR2 is FQGNSA.

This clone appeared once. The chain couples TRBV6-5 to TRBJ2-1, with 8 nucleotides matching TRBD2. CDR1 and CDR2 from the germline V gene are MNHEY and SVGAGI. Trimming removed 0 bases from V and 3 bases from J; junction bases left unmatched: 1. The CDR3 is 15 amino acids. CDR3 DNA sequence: TGTGCCAGCAGTTACTCGCGGGAGGACTACAATGAGCAGTTCTTC. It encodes CASSYSREDYNEQFF.

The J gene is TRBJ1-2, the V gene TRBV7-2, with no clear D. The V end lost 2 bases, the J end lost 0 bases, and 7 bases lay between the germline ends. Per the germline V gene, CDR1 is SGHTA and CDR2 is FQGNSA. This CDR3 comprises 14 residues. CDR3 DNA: TGTGCCAGCAGCTTAATTACAGCTAACTATGGCTACACCTTC. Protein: CASSLITANYGYTF.

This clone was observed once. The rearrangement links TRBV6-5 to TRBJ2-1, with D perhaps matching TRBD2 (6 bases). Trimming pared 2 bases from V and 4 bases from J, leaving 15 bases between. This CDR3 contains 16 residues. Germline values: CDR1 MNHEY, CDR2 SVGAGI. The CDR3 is CASSYVEGRLYNEQFF. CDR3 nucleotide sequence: TGTGCCAGCAGTTACGTGGAGGGGAGGCTTTACAATGAGCAGTTCTTC.

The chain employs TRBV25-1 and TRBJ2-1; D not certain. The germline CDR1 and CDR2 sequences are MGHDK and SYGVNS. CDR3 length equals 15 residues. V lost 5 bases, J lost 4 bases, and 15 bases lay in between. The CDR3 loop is CASSLPEGAYNEQFF. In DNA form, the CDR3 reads TGTGCCAGCAGTCTCCCAGAAGGAGCTTACAATGAGCAGTTCTTC. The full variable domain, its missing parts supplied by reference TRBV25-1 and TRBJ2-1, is EADIYQTPRYLVIGTGKKITLECSQTMGHDKMYWYQQDPGMELHLIHYSYGVNSTEKGDLSSESTVSRIRTEHFPLTLESARPSHTSQYLCASSLPEGAYNEQFFGPGTRLTVL.

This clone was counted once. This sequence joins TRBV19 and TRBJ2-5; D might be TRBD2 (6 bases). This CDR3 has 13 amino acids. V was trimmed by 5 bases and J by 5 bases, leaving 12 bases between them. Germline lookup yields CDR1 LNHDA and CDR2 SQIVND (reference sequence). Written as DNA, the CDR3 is TGTGCCAGTAGTCAGACTAGAGGGGAGACCCAGTACTTC. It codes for CASSQTRGETQYF.

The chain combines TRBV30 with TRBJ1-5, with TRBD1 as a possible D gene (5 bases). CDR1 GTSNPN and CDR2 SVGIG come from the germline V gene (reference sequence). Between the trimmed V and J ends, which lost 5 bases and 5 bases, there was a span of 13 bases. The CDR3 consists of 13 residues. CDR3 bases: TGTGCCTGGGGGGGGAGCTTAGATCAGCCCCAGCATTTT. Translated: CAWGGSLDQPQHF.

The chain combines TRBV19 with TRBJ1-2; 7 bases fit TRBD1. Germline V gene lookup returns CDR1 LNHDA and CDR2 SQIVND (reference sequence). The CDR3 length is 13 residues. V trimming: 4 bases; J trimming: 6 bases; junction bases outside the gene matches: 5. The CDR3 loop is CASSTTGSDGYTF. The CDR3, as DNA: TGTGCCAGTAGTACGACAGGGTCGGATGGCTACACCTTC.

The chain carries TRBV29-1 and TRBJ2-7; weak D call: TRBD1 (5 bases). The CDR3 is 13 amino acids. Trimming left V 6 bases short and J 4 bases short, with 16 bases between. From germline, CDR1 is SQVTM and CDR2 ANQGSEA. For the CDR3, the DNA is TGCAGCGTAAAGGGGCGCAGTCAATACGAGCAGTACTTC. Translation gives CSVKGRSQYEQYF.

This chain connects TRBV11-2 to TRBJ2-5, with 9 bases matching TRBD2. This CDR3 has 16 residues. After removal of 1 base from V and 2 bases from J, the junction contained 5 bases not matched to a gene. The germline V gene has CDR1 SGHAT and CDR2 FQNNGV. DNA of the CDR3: TGTGCCAGCAGCTTAGTACTCCTAGCGGGACAAGAGACCCAGTACTTC. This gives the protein CASSLVLLAGQETQYF.

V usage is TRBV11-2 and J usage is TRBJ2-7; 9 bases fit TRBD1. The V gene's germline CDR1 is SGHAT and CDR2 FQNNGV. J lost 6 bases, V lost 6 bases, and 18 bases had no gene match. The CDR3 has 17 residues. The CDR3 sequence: CASRPGLRDRVFGEQYF. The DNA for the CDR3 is TGTGCCAGCAGGCCGGGCCTCCGGGACAGGGTTTTTGGCGAGCAGTACTTC.

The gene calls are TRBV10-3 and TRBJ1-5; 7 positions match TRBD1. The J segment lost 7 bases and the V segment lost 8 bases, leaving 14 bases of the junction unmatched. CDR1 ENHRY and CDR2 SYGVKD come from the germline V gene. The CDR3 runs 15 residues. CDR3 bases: TGTGCCATCCTGAGGGACAGTCCGTCAGGGCAGCCCCAGCATTTT. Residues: CAILRDSPSGQPQHF.

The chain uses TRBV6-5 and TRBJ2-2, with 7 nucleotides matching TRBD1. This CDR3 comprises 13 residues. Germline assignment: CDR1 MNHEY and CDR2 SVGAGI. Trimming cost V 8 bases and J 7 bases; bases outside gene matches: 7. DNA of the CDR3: TGTGCCAGCCAAATCAGGGGGATCGGGGAGCTGTTTTTT. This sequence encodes CASQIRGIGELFF.

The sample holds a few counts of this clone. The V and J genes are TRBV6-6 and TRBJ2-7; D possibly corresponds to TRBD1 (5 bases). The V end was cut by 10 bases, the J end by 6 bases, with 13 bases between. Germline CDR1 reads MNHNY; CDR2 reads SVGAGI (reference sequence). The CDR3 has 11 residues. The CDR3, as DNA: TGTGCCACCATTAAAGGGGTCGAGCAGTACTTC. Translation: CATIKGVEQYF.

Here the CDR3 DNA reads TGTGCCAGCAGCTCAATGGCCGGGACAGGGGGGCGCGAGCAGTACTTC. It translates to CASSSMAGTGGREQYF. The chain employs TRBV13 and TRBJ2-7; the match to TRBD1 covers 11 bases. Germline CDR1 and CDR2: PRHDT and FYEKMQ (reference sequence). The CDR3 runs to 16 residues. J gave up 6 bases and V 4 bases, and 11 bases lay outside the gene matches.